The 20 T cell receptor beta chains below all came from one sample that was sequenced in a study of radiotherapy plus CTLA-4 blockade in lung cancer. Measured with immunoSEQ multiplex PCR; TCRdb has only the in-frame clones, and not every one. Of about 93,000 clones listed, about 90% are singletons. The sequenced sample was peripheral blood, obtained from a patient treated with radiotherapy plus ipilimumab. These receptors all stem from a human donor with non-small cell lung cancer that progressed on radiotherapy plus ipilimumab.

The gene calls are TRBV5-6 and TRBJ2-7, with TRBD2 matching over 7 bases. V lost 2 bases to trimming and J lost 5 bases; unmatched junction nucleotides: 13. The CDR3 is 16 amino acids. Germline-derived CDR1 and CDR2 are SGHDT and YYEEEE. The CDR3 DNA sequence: TGTGCCAGCAGCTTCCCATCGGCGGGAGAGTTCCACGAGCAGTACTTC. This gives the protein CASSFPSAGEFHEQYF.

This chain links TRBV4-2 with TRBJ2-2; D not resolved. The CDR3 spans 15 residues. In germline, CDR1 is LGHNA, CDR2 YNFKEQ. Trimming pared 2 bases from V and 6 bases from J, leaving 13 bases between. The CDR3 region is CASSQSQSLAGELFF. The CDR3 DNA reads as TGTGCCAGCAGCCAATCCCAGTCGTTGGCCGGGGAGCTGTTTTTT.

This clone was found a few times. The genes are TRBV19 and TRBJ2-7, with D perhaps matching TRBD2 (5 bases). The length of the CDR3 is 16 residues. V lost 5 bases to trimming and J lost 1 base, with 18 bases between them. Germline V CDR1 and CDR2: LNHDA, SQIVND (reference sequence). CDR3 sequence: CASSEGMVVSSYEQYF. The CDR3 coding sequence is TGTGCCAGTAGTGAGGGAATGGTGGTTTCATCCTACGAGCAGTACTTC.

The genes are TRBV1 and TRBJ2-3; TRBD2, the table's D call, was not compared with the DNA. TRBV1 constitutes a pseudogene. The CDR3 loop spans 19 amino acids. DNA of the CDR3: TGCACCAGCAGCCCCAACGCCCTAGCGGGAGGGTTAGGCACAGATACGCAGTATTTT. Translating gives CTSSPNALAGGLGTDTQYF.

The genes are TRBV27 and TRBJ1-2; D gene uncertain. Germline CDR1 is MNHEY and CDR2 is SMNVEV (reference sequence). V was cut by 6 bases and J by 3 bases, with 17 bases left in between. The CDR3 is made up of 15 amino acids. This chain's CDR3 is CASSPGTALHYGYTF. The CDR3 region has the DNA TGTGCCAGCAGCCCCGGAACGGCGCTTCACTATGGCTACACCTTC.

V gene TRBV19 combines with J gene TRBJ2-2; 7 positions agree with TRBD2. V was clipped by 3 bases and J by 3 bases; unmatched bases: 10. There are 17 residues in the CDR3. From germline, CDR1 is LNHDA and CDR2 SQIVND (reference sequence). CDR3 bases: TGTGCCAGTAGTATCCCTAGCGGAGAGGGGCACACCGGGGAGCTGTTTTTT. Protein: CASSIPSGEGHTGELFF.

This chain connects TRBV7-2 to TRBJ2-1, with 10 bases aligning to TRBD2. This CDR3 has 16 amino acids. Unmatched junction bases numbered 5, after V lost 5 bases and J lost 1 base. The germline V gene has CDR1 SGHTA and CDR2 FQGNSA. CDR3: CASSPRTSGSYNEQFF. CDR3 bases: TGTGCCAGCAGCCCGCGGACTAGCGGATCCTACAATGAGCAGTTCTTC.

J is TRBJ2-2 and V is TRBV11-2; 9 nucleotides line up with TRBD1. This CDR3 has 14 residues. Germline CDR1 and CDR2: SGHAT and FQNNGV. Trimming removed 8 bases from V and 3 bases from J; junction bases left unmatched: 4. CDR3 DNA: TGTGCCAGCGGGCGACAGGGGGACACCGGGGAGCTGTTTTTT. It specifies CASGRQGDTGELFF.

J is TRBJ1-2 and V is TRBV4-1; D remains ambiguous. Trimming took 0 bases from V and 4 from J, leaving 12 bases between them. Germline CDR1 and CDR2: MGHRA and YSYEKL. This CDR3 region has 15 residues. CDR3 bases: TGCGCCAGCAGCCAAGAGAGGAACAGAATCTATGGCTACACCTTC. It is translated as CASSQERNRIYGYTF.

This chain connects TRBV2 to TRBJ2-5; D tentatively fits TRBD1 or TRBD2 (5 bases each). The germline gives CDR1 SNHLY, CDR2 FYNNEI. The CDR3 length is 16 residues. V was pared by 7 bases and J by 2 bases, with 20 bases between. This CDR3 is CASNSAPGSGQETQYF. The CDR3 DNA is TGTGCCAGCAATTCTGCTCCAGGGAGTGGGCAAGAGACCCAGTACTTC.

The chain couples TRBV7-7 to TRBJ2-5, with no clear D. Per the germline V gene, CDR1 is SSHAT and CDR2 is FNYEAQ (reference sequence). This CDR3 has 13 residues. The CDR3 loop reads CASSGGVQETQYF. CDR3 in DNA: TGTGCTAGCTCTGGCGGAGTACAAGAGACCCAGTACTTC.

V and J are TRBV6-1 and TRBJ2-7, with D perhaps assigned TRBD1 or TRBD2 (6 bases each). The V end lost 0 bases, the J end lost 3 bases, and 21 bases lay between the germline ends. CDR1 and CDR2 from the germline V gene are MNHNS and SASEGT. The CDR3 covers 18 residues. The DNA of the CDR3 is TGTGCCAGCAGTGAAGCGCCCGTTGGGGGGACACCAATCTACGAGCAGTACTTC. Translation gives CASSEAPVGGTPIYEQYF.

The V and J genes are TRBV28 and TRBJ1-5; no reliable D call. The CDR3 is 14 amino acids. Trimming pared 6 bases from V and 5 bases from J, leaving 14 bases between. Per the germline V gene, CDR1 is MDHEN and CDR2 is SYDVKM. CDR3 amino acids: CASSTFRGHQPQHF. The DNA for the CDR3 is TGTGCCAGCAGCACTTTTAGAGGCCATCAGCCCCAGCATTTT.

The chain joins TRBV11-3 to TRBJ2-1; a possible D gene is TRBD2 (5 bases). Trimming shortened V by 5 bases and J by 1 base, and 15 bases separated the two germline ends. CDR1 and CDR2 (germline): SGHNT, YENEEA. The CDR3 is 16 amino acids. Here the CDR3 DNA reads TGTGCCAGCAGCCCAGAGGGCCAAAGGTCCTACAATGAGCAGTTCTTC. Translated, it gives CASSPEGQRSYNEQFF.

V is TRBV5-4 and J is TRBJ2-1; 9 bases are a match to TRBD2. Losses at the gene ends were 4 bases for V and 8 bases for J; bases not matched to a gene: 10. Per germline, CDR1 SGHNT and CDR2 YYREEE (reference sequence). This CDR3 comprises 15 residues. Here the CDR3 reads CASSLGLAPGDEQFF. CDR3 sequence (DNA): TGTGCCAGCAGCCTTGGACTAGCGCCAGGGGATGAGCAGTTCTTC. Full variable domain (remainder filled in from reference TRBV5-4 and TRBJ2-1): ETGVTQSPTHLIKTRGQQVTLRCSSQSGHNTVSWYQQALGQGPQFIFQYYREEENGRGNFPPRFSGLQFPNYSSELNVNALELDDSALYLCASSLGLAPGDEQFFGPGTRLTVL.

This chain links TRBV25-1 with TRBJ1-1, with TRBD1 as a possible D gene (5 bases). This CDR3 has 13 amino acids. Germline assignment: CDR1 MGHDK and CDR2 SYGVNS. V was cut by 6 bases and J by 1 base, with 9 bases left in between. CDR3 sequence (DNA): TGTGCCAGCAGGATGGGGCCGAACACTGAAGCTTTCTTT. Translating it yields CASRMGPNTEAFF. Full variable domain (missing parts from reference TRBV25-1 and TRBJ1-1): EADIYQTPRYLVIGTGKKITLECSQTMGHDKMYWYQQDPGMELHLIHYSYGVNSTEKGDLSSESTVSRIRTEHFPLTLESARPSHTSQYLCASRMGPNTEAFFGQGTRLTVV.

Written as DNA, the CDR3 is TGCAGCGTTGAAGAAGATGGAGATCAGCCCCAGCATTTT. It is translated as CSVEEDGDQPQHF. This chain connects TRBV29-1 to TRBJ1-5; D gene unclear. This CDR3 is built from 13 residues. Trimming removed 0 bases at V and 5 bases at J, with 8 bases between. Germline V gene lookup returns CDR1 SQVTM and CDR2 ANQGSEA.

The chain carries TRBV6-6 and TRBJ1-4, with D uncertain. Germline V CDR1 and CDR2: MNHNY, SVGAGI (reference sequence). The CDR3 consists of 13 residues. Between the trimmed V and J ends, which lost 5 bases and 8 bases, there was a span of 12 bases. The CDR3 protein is CASSVTYWEKLFF. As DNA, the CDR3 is TGTGCCAGCAGTGTGACATATTGGGAAAAACTGTTTTTT.

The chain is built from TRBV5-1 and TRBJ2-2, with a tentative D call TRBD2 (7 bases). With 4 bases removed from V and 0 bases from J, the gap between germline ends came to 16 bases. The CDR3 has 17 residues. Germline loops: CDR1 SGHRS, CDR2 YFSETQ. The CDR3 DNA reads TGCGCCAGCAGCCCGTGGGCGGGGGCCTCGAACACCGGGGAGCTGTTTTTT. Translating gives CASSPWAGASNTGELFF.

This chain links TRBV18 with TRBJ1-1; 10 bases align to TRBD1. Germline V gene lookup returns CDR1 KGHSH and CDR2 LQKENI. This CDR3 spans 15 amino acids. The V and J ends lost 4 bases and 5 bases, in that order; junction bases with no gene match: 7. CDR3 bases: TGTGCCAGCTCACAGTTGGGACAGGGGTTTACTGAAGCTTTCTTT. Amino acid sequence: CASSQLGQGFTEAFF.